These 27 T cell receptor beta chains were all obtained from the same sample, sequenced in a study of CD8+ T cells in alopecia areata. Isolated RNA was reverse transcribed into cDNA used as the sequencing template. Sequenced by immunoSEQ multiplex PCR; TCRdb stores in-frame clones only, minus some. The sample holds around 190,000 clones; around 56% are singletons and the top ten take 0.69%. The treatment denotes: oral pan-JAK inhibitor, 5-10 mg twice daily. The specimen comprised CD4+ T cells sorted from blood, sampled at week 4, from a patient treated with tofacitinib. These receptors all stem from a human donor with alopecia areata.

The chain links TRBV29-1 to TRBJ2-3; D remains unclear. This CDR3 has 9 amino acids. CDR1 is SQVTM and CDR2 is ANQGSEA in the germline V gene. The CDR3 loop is CTVGDTQYF. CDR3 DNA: TGCACCGTCGGGGATACGCAGTATTTT.

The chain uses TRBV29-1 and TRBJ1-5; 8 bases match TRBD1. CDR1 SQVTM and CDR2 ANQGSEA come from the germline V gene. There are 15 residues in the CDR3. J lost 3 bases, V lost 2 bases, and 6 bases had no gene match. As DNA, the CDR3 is TGCAGCGTTGAAATGGGACAGGTGTTCAATCAGCCCCAGCATTTT. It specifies CSVEMGQVFNQPQHF.

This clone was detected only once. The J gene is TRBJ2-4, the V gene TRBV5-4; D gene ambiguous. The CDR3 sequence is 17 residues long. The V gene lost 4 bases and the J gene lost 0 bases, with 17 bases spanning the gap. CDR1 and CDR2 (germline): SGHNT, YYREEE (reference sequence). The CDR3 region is CASSHELSSPAKNIQYF. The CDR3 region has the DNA TGTGCCAGCAGCCACGAGTTGAGTTCGCCAGCCAAAAACATTCAGTACTTC.

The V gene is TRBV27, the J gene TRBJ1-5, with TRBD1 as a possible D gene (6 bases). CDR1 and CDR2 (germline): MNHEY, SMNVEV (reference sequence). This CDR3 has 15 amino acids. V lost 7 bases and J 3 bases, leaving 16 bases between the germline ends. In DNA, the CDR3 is TGTGCCAGCAAATCCGCGGGGGCTTTCAATCAGCCCCAGCATTTT. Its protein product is CASKSAGAFNQPQHF.

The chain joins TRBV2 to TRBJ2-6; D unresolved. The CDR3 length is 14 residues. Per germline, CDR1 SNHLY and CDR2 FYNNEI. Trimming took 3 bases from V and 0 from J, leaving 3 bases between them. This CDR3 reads CASSDVSGANVLTF. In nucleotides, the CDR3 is TGTGCCAGCAGTGATGTCTCTGGGGCCAACGTCCTGACTTTC.

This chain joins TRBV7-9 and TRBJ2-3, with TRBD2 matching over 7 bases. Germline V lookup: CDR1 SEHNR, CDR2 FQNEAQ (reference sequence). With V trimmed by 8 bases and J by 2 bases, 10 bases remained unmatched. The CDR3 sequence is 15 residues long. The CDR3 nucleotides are TGTGCCAGCGGGCAGTCTAGCGGCAACACAGATACGCAGTATTTT. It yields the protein CASGQSSGNTDTQYF.

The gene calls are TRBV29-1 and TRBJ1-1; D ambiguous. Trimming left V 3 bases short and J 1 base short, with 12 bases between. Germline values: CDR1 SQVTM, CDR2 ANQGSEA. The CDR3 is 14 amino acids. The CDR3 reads CSVDPFRGNTEAFF. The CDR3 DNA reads TGCAGCGTTGACCCTTTTCGAGGGAACACTGAAGCTTTCTTT.

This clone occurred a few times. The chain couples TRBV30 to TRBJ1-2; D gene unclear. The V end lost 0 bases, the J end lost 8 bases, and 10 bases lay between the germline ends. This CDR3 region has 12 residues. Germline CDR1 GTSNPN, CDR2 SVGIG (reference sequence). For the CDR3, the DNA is TGTGCCTGGAGTGTACGGAGAGGAGGCTACACCTTC. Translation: CAWSVRRGGYTF.

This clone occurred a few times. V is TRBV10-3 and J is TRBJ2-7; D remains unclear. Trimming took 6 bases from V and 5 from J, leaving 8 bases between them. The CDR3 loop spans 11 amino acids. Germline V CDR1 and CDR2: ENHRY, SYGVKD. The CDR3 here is CAIRNRDEQYF. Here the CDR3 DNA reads TGTGCCATCAGGAATCGAGACGAGCAGTACTTC.

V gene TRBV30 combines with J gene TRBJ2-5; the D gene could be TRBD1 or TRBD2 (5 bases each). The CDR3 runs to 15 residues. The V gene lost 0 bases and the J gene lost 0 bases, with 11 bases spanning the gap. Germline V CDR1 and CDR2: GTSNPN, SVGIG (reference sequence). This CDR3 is CAWSVRGWYQETQYF. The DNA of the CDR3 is TGTGCCTGGAGTGTCCGGGGCTGGTACCAAGAGACCCAGTACTTC.

This CDR3 reads CATSRDHSHEQFF. The CDR3 DNA is TGTGCCACCAGCAGAGATCATAGTCATGAGCAGTTCTTC. This chain links TRBV15 with TRBJ2-1, with D unclear. V was clipped by 0 bases and J by 8 bases, with 8 bases between them. Per the germline V gene, CDR1 is LNHNV and CDR2 is YYDKDF (reference sequence). The CDR3 has 13 amino acids. Supplemented by reference TRBV15 and TRBJ2-1, the full variable domain reads DAMVIQNPRYQVTQFGKPVTLSCSQTLNHNVMYWYQQKSSQAPKLLFHYYDKDFNNEADTPDNFQSRRPNTSFCFLDIRSPGLGDTAMYLCATSRDHSHEQFFGPGTRLTVL.

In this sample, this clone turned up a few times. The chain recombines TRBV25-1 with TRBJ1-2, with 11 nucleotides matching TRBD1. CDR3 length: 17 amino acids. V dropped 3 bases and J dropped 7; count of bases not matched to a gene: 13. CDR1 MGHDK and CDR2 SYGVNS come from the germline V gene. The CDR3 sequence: CASSDPGTGGALSGYTF. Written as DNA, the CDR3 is TGTGCCAGCAGTGATCCCGGGACAGGGGGAGCCTTAAGTGGCTACACCTTC.

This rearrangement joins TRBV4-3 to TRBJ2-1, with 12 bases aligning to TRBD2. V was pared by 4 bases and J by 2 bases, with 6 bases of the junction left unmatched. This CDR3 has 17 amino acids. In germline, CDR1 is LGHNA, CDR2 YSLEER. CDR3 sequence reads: CASSPSRTSGTYNEQFF. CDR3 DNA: TGCGCCAGCAGCCCTTCGAGGACTAGCGGGACCTACAATGAGCAGTTCTTC.

The DNA of the CDR3 is TGTGCCATCAGTGGGACAGGGGGGCAAGAGACCCAGTACTTC. This encodes CAISGTGGQETQYF. The chain has TRBV10-3 and TRBJ2-5; 10 positions agree with TRBD1. The CDR3 spans 14 residues. Germline V gives CDR1 ENHRY, CDR2 SYGVKD. V lost 4 bases and J lost 2; bases outside the gene matches: 1.

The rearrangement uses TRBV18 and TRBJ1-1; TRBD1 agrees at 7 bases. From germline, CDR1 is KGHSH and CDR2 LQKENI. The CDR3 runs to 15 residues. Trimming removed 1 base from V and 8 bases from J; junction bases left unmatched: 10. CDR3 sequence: CASSPQIDRVGEAFF. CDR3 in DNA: TGTGCCAGCTCACCACAAATCGACAGGGTGGGGGAAGCTTTCTTT.

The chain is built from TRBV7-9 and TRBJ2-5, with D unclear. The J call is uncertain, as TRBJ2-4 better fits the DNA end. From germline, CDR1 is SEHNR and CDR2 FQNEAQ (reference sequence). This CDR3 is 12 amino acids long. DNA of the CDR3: TGTGCCAGCAGCTCGCGAACAAACATTCAGTACTTC. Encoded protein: CASSSRTNIQYF.

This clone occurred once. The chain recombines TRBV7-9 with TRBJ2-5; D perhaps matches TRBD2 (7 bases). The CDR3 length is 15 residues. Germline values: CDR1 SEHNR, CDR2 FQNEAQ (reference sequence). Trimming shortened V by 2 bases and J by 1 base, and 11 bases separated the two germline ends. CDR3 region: CASSLRGALQETQYF. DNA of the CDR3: TGTGCCAGCAGCTTACGGGGGGCCCTCCAAGAGACCCAGTACTTC.

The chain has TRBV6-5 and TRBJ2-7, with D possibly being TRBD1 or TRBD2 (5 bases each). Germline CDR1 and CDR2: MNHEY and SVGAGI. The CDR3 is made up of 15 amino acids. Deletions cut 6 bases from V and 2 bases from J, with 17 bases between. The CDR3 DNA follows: TGTGCCAGCAGCCTGAGGGGAACCGGCGCCTACGAGCAGTACTTC. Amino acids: CASSLRGTGAYEQYF.

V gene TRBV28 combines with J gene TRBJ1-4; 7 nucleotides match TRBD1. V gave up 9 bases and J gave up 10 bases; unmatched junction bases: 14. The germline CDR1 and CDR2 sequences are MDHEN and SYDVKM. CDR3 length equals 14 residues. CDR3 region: CASSTGREVGKLFF. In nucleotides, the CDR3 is TGTGCCAGTTCGACAGGGAGGGAAGTCGGAAAACTGTTTTTT.

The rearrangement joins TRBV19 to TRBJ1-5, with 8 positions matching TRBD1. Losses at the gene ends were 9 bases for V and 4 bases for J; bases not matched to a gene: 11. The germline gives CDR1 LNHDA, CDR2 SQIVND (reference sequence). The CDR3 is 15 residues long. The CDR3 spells CASGRGPGKNQPQHF. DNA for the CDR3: TGTGCCAGCGGCAGGGGGCCCGGAAAGAATCAGCCCCAGCATTTT.

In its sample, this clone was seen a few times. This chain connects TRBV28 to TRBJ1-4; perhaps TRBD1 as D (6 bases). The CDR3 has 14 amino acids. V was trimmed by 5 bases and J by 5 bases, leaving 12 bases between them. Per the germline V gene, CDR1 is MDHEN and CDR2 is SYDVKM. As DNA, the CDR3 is TGTGCCAGCAGTCACCACGGACAGAATGAAAAACTGTTTTTT. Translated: CASSHHGQNEKLFF. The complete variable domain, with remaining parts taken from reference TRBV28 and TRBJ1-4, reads DVKVTQSSRYLVKRTGEKVFLECVQDMDHENMFWYRQDPGLGLRLIYFSYDVKMKEKGDIPEGYSVSREKKERFSLILESASTNQTSMYLCASSHHGQNEKLFFGSGTQLSVL.

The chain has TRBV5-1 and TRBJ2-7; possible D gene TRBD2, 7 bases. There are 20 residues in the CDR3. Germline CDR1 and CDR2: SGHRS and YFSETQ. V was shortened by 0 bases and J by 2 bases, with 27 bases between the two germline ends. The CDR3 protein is CASSLETGPPLAGPAYEQYF. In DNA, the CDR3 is TGCGCCAGCAGCTTGGAAACAGGGCCTCCCTTAGCGGGTCCCGCCTACGAGCAGTACTTC.

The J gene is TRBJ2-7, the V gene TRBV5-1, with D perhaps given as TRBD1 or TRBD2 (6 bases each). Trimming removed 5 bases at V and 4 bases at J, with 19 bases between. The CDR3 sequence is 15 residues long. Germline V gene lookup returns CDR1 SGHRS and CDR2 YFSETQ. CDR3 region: CASSSGGAATYEQYF. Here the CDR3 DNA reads TGCGCCAGCAGTTCCGGGGGCGCGGCCACTTACGAGCAGTACTTC.

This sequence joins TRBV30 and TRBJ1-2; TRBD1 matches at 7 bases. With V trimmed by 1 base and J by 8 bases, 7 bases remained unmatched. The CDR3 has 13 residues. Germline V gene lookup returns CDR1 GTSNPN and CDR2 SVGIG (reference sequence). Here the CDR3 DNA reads TGTGCCTGGAGTGCAAACAGGGGACGGGGCTACACCTTC. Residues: CAWSANRGRGYTF.

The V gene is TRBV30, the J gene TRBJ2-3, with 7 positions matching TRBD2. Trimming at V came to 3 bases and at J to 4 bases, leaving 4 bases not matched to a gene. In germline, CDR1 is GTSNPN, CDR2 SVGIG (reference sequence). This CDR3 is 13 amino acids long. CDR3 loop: CAWRRGGPDTQYF. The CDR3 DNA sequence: TGTGCCTGGAGGAGGGGAGGGCCAGATACGCAGTATTTT.

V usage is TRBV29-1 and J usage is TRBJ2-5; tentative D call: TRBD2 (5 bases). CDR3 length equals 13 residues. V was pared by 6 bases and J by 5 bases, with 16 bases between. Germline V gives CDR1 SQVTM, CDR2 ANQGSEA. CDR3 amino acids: CSVRAPGGETQYF. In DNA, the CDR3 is TGCAGCGTGAGGGCGCCAGGCGGGGAGACCCAGTACTTC.

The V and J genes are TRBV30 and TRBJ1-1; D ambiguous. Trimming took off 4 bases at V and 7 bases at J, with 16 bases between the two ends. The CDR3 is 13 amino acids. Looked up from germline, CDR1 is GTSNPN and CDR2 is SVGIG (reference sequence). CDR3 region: CAWTHKSQLEAFF. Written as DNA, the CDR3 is TGTGCCTGGACCCACAAATCCCAACTTGAAGCTTTCTTT.